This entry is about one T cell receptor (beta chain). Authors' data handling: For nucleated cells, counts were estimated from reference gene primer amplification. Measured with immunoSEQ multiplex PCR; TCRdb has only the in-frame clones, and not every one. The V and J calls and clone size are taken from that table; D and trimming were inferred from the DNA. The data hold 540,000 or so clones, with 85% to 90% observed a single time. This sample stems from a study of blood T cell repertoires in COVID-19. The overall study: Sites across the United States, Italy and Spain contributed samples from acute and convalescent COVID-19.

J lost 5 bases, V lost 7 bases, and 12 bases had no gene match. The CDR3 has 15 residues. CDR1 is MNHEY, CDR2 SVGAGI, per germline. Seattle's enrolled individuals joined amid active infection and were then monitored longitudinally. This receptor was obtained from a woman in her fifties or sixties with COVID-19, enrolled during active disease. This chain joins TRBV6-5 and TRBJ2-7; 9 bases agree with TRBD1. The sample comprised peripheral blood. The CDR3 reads CASNRGGTGYHEQYF. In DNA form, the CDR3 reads TGTGCCAGCAACAGGGGTGGGACAGGGTACCACGAGCAGTACTTC.